The next 4 T cell receptor beta chains were all read from a single sample in a study of cytomegalovirus exposure and HLA in healthy donors. 13 Jbeta primers and 60 Vbeta primers were used for the PCR. Generated by immunoSEQ multiplex PCR, the TCRdb table keeps only in-frame clones and is missing some. The table records about 100,000 clones, roughly 75% of them present only once. The sequenced sample consisted of PBMCs. The receptors derive from a woman between 35 and 50 years old in good health and CMV-seronegative.

The gene calls are TRBV11-2 and TRBJ2-1; TRBD2 agrees at 8 bases. The V segment lost 1 base and the J segment 3 bases; nucleotides outside the gene matches: 2. CDR1 SGHAT and CDR2 FQNNGV come from the germline V gene. This CDR3 is built from 15 residues. The CDR3 region has the DNA TGTGCCAGCAGCTTAGGCGGGAGGCTCTACAATGAGCAGTTCTTC. Translated, it gives CASSLGGRLYNEQFF.

The CDR3 bases are TGTGCCAGCAGCTCCCGAGTAGCTTTGAACACTGAAGCTTTCTTT. It codes for CASSSRVALNTEAFF. The chain employs TRBV7-6 and TRBJ1-1; D is ambiguous. V lost 4 bases to trimming and J lost 0 bases, with 12 bases between them. The germline CDR1 and CDR2 sequences are SGHVS and FNYEAQ. This CDR3 spans 15 amino acids.

The gene calls are TRBV5-1 and TRBJ2-4, with 7 bases matching TRBD1. V was pared by 4 bases and J by 2 bases, with 15 bases of the junction left unmatched. CDR1 SGHRS and CDR2 YFSETQ come from the germline V gene. The CDR3 length is 18 residues. DNA of the CDR3: TGCGCCAGCAGCATACAGGGCAGGGGGATCTCTTCCAAAAACATTCAGTACTTC. Translation: CASSIQGRGISSKNIQYF.

This chain links TRBV7-9 with TRBJ2-7; possible D gene TRBD1, 5 bases. CDR1 and CDR2 from the germline V gene are SEHNR and FQNEAQ (reference sequence). The CDR3 has 14 amino acids. Trimming pared 4 bases from V and 4 bases from J, leaving 14 bases between. CDR3: CASSSGHTPYEQYF. DNA of the CDR3: TGTGCCAGCAGCTCAGGACATACTCCTTACGAGCAGTACTTC. The complete variable domain, with remaining parts taken from reference TRBV7-9 and TRBJ2-7, reads DTGVSQNPRHKITKRGQNVTFRCDPISEHNRLYWYRQTLGQGPEFLTYFQNEAQLEKSRLLSDRFSAERPKGSFSTLEIQRTEQGDSAMYLCASSSGHTPYEQYFGPGTRLTVT.